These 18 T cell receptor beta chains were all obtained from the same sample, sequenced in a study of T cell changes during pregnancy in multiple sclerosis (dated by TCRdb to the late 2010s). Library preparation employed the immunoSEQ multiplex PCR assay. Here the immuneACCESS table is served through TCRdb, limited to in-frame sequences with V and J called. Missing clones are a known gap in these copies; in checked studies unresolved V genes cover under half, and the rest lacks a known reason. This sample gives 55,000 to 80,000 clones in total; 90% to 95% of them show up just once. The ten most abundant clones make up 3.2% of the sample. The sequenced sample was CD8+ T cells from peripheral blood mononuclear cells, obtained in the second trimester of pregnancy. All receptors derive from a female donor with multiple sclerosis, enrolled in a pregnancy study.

The CDR3 protein is CASSLYGGIAYEQYF. For the CDR3, the DNA is TGTGCCAGCAGTTTATATGGCGGGATCGCCTACGAGCAGTACTTC. The chain combines TRBV27 with TRBJ2-7; weak D call: TRBD2 (6 bases). Germline CDR1 MNHEY, CDR2 SMNVEV (reference sequence). The CDR3 covers 15 residues. V lost 1 base to trimming and J lost 2 bases, with 12 bases between them.

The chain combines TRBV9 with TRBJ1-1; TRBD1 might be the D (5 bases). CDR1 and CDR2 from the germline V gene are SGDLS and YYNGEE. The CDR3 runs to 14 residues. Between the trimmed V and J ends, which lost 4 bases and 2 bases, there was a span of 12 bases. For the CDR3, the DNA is TGTGCCAGCAGCCCAGGAGGGGTTAACACTGAAGCTTTCTTT. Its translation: CASSPGGVNTEAFF.

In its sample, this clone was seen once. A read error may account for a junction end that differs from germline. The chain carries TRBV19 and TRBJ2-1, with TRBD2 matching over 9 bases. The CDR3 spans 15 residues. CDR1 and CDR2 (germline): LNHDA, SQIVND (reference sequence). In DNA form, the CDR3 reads TGTGCCAGTAGTCTAGATAGCGGGAGCAGAAATGAGCAGTTCTTC. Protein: CASSLDSGSRNEQFF.

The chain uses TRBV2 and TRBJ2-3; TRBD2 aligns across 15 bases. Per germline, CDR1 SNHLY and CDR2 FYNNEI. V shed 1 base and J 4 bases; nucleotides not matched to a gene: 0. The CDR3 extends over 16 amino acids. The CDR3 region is CASSEGTSGRADTQYF. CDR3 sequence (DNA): TGTGCCAGCAGTGAAGGGACTAGCGGGAGGGCAGATACGCAGTATTTT.

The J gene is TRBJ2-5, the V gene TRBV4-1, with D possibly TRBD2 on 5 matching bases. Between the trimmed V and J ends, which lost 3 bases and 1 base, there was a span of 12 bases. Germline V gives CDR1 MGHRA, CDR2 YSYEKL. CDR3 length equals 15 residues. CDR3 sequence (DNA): TGCGCCAGCAGCCAGATGGGCGGGCCCCAAGAGACCCAGTACTTC. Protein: CASSQMGGPQETQYF.

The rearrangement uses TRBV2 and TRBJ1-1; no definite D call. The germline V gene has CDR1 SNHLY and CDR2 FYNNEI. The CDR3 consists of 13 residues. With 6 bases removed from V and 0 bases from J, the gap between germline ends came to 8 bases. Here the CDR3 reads CASRETLNTEAFF. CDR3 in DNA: TGTGCCAGCAGAGAAACACTGAACACTGAAGCTTTCTTT.

CDR3 residues: CASSLDSTGVTGELFF. CDR3 coding DNA: TGTGCCAGCAGCTTGGATAGTACAGGGGTAACCGGGGAGCTGTTTTTT. The V and J genes are TRBV5-4 and TRBJ2-2; 7 bases match TRBD1. This CDR3 spans 16 amino acids. V gave up 0 bases and J gave up 5 bases; unmatched junction bases: 7. Germline V gene data show CDR1 as SGHNT and CDR2 as YYREEE (reference sequence).

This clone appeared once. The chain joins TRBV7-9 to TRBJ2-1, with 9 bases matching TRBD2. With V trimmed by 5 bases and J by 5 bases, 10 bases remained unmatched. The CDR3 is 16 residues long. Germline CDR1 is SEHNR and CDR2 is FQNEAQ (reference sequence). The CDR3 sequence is CASSPWREGPHNEQFF. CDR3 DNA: TGTGCCAGCAGCCCTTGGCGGGAGGGTCCCCACAATGAGCAGTTCTTC.

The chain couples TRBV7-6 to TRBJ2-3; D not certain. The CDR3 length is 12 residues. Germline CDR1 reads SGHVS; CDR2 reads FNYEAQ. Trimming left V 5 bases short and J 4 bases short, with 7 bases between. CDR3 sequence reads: CASSPQSDTQYF. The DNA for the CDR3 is TGTGCCAGCAGCCCCCAGTCAGATACGCAGTATTTT. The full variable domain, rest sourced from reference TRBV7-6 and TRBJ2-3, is GAGVSQSPRYKVTKRGQDVALRCDPISGHVSLYWYRQALGQGPEFLTYFNYEAQQDKSGLPNDRFSAERPEGSISTLTIQRTEQRDSAMYRCASSPQSDTQYFGPGTRLTVL.

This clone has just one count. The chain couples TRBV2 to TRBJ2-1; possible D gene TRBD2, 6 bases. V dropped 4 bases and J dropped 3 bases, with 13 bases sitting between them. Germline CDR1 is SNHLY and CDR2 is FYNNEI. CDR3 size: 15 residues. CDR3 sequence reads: CASSVVPGLYNEQFF. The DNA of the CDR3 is TGTGCCAGCAGTGTTGTCCCGGGACTCTACAATGAGCAGTTCTTC.

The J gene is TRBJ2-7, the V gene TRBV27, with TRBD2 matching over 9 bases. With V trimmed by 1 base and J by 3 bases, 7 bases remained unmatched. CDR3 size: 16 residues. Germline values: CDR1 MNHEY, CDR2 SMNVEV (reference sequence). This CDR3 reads CASSLLFSGSLYEQYF. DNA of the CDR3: TGTGCCAGCAGTTTATTGTTTAGCGGGAGCCTCTACGAGCAGTACTTC.

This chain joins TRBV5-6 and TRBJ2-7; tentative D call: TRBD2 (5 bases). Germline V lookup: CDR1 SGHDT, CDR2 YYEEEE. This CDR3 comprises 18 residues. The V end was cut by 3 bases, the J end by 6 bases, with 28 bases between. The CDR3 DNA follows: TGTGCCAGCAGCTACCCTTTACGCGTTGAGGGCCTAGCAATCGAGCAGTACTTC. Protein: CASSYPLRVEGLAIEQYF. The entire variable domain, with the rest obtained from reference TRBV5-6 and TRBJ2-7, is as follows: DAGVTQSPTHLIKTRGQQVTLRCSPKSGHDTVSWYQQALGQGPQFIFQYYEEEERQRGNFPDRFSGHQFPNYSSELNVNALLLGDSALYLCASSYPLRVEGLAIEQYFGPGTRLTVT.

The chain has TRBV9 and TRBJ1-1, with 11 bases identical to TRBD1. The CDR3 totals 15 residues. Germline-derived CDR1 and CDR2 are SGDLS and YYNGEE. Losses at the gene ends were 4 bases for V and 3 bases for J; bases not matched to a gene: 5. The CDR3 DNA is TGTGCCAGCAGCAGCGGACAGGGGGCAGACACTGAAGCTTTCTTT. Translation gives CASSSGQGADTEAFF.

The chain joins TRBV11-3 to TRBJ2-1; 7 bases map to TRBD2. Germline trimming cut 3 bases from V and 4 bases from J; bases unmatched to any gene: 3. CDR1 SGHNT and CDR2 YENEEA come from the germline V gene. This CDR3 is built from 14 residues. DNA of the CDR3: TGTGCCAGCAGCTTCCCGGGGGGATACAATGAGCAGTTCTTC. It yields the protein CASSFPGGYNEQFF.

This chain's CDR3 is CASSRLQGANEKLFF. In nucleotides, the CDR3 is TGTGCCAGCAGCCGATTACAGGGGGCTAATGAAAAACTGTTTTTT. The V gene is TRBV7-9, the J gene TRBJ1-4; 8 positions agree with TRBD1. Germline assignment: CDR1 SEHNR and CDR2 FQNEAQ (reference sequence). CDR3 length equals 15 residues. Unmatched junction bases numbered 5, after V lost 5 bases and J lost 3 bases.

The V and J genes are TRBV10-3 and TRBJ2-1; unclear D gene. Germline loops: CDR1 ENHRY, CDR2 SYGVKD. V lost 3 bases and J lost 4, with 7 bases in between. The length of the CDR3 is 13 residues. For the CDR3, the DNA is TGTGCCATCAGTGAAACACTATACAATGAGCAGTTCTTC. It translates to CAISETLYNEQFF.

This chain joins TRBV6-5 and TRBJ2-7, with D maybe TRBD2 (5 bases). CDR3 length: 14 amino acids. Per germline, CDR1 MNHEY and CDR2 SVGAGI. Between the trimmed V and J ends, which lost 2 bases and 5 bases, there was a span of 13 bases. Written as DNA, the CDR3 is TGTGCCAGCAGTTACAGCGGACTTCTGAACGAGCAGTACTTC. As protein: CASSYSGLLNEQYF.

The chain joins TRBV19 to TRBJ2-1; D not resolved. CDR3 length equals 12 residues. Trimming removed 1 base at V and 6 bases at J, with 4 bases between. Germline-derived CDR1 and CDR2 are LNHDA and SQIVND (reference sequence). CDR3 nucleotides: TGTGCCAGTAGTATAGGGCCCAATGAGCAGTTCTTC. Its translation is CASSIGPNEQFF. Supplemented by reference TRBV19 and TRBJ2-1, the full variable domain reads DGGITQSPKYLFRKEGQNVTLSCEQNLNHDAMYWYRQDPGQGLRLIYYSQIVNDFQKGDIAEGYSVSREKKESFPLTVTSAQKNPTAFYLCASSIGPNEQFFGPGTRLTVL.